These 27 T cell receptor beta chains share one sample of origin, sequenced in a study of cytomegalovirus exposure and HLA in healthy donors. The primer mix had 60 Vbeta and 13 Jbeta primers. Here immunoSEQ multiplex PCR was the method, and the copy in TCRdb shows in-frame clones only, minus some. The sample comprises 150,000 to 200,000 clones, approximately 67% of which are singletons, and about 2.9% rests with the top ten. Sequenced material: PBMCs. The receptors come from a man aged 40-50 years in good health and CMV-seronegative.

The chain is built from TRBV18 and TRBJ2-3; TRBD1 agrees at 8 bases. Per the germline V gene, CDR1 is KGHSH and CDR2 is LQKENI. J was trimmed by 4 bases and V by 6 bases; bases with no gene match: 12. This CDR3 spans 16 amino acids. CDR3 residues: CASSTGQGVSADTQYF. CDR3 coding DNA: TGTGCCAGCTCCACTGGACAGGGCGTTTCGGCAGATACGCAGTATTTT.

The chain has TRBV7-9 and TRBJ1-1; maybe TRBD1 (6 bases). Deletions cut 5 bases from V and 6 bases from J, with 25 bases between. CDR1 is SEHNR, CDR2 FQNEAQ, per germline (reference sequence). The CDR3 length is 17 residues. Written as DNA, the CDR3 is TGTGCCAGCAGCCCAACCGGGACACAGCTTTTGGGGCCTGAAGCTTTCTTT. As protein: CASSPTGTQLLGPEAFF.

This clone has only a few counts. This chain joins TRBV7-9 and TRBJ2-1; 7 positions match TRBD2. The CDR3 extends over 15 amino acids. CDR1 and CDR2 (germline): SEHNR, FQNEAQ (reference sequence). V dropped 3 bases and J dropped 5; count of bases not matched to a gene: 7. The CDR3 DNA follows: TGTGCCAGCAGCTTGATGGGGGAGGGCCACAATGAGCAGTTCTTC. Its protein product is CASSLMGEGHNEQFF.

This clone was seen a handful of times. This chain links TRBV2 with TRBJ2-1; 8 bases map to TRBD2. Looked up from germline, CDR1 is SNHLY and CDR2 is FYNNEI. V was clipped by 5 bases and J by 6 bases; unmatched bases: 3. CDR3 length: 13 residues. The CDR3 reads CASSTGTSNEQFF. As DNA, the CDR3 is TGTGCCAGCAGTACCGGGACTAGCAATGAGCAGTTCTTC. Full variable domain (missing parts from reference TRBV2 and TRBJ2-1): EPEVTQTPSHQVTQMGQEVILRCVPISNHLYFYWYRQILGQKVEFLVSFYNNEISEKSEIFDDQFSVERPDGSNFTLKIRSTKLEDSAMYFCASSTGTSNEQFFGPGTRLTVL.

The chain is built from TRBV7-9 and TRBJ1-3, with D possibly matching TRBD1 (6 bases). Trimming cost V 5 bases and J 2 bases, with 13 bases left between them. Germline V CDR1 and CDR2: SEHNR, FQNEAQ (reference sequence). This CDR3 is built from 15 residues. CDR3 in amino acids: CASSAEGGAGNTIYF. The CDR3 bases are TGTGCCAGCAGCGCCGAGGGGGGGGCTGGAAACACCATATATTTT.

This clone has only a few counts. The chain has TRBV6-1 and TRBJ1-4, with no clear D. Germline V CDR1 and CDR2: MNHNS, SASEGT. Trimming shortened V by 2 bases and J by 1 base, and 5 bases separated the two germline ends. This CDR3 has 14 residues. The CDR3 here is CASSETRTNEKLFF. The CDR3 coding sequence is TGTGCCAGCAGTGAAACCAGAACTAATGAAAAACTGTTTTTT.

The rearrangement joins TRBV5-1 to TRBJ2-1; 8 bases line up with TRBD2. This CDR3 has 16 amino acids. Germline V gives CDR1 SGHRS, CDR2 YFSETQ. Trimming removed 0 bases from V and 6 bases from J; junction bases left unmatched: 8. The CDR3: CASSLVSGGVGNEQFF. The CDR3 DNA reads TGCGCCAGCAGCTTGGTGTCCGGGGGGGTCGGCAATGAGCAGTTCTTC.

This clone has a handful of counts. The chain combines TRBV19 with TRBJ2-5; tentatively, D is TRBD2 (5 bases). The assigned J gene may be wrong: the sequence end matches TRBJ2-7 better. This CDR3 is 15 amino acids long. Germline-derived CDR1 and CDR2 are LNHDA and SQIVND (reference sequence). In DNA, the CDR3 is TGTGCCAGTAGTATTAAACCGGGGTCCAACTACGAGCAGTACTTC. It yields the protein CASSIKPGSNYEQYF.

The V call is TRBV5-1, the J call TRBJ2-2, with 7 bases fitting TRBD1. Per germline, CDR1 SGHRS and CDR2 YFSETQ. This CDR3 is built from 14 residues. Trimming at V came to 0 bases and at J to 6 bases, leaving 2 bases not matched to a gene. CDR3: CASSLVQGAGELFF. The DNA for the CDR3 is TGCGCCAGCAGCTTGGTTCAGGGGGCCGGGGAGCTGTTTTTT.

The chain recombines TRBV10-3 with TRBJ2-5; 7 bases are shared with TRBD2. Germline V CDR1 and CDR2: ENHRY, SYGVKD. The CDR3 loop spans 13 amino acids. V lost 2 bases, J lost 5 bases, and 2 bases stayed unmatched. CDR3 sequence reads: CAISEIGGETQYF. The CDR3 nucleotides read TGTGCCATCAGTGAGATCGGGGGGGAGACCCAGTACTTC.

J is TRBJ2-5 and V is TRBV5-4; 10 positions match TRBD1. The J call may be mistaken, given a closer DNA end match to TRBJ2-7. CDR3 length equals 17 residues. CDR1 and CDR2 from the germline V gene are SGHNT and YYREEE (reference sequence). This CDR3 is CASSLSQTGGVSYEQYF. CDR3 nucleotides: TGTGCCAGCAGCTTGTCGCAGACAGGGGGCGTTTCCTACGAGCAGTACTTC.

The chain couples TRBV14 to TRBJ2-7; TRBD1 matches at 9 bases. Per germline, CDR1 SGHDN and CDR2 FVKESK. CDR3 length: 16 residues. Losses at the gene ends were 3 bases for V and 4 bases for J; bases not matched to a gene: 10. CDR3 sequence reads: CASSQPGQGYRYEQYF. As DNA, the CDR3 is TGTGCCAGCAGCCAGCCGGGACAGGGTTATAGATACGAGCAGTACTTC.

The chain has TRBV4-1 and TRBJ2-2; no reliable D call. The germline V and J ends were trimmed by 1 base and 6 bases, with 12 bases remaining between them. The CDR3 has 15 residues. In germline, CDR1 is MGHRA, CDR2 YSYEKL. CDR3 bases: TGCGCCAGCAGCCAAGTTACTCAGGTCTCCGGGGAGCTGTTTTTT. Its translation is CASSQVTQVSGELFF.

This chain connects TRBV7-9 to TRBJ2-6; D is perhaps TRBD2 (6 bases). The V end was cut by 1 base, the J end by 3 bases, with 16 bases between. This CDR3 is 18 amino acids long. In germline, CDR1 is SEHNR, CDR2 FQNEAQ (reference sequence). This chain's CDR3 is CASSLVRSGVGGANVLTF. The CDR3 DNA reads TGTGCCAGCAGCTTAGTTCGTTCGGGGGTGGGTGGGGCCAACGTCCTGACTTTC.

This clone was detected only once. The chain couples TRBV7-9 to TRBJ1-3; 10 bases agree with TRBD1. After removal of 5 bases from V and 0 bases from J, the junction contained 1 base not matched to a gene. The CDR3 runs to 15 residues. Per the germline V gene, CDR1 is SEHNR and CDR2 is FQNEAQ (reference sequence). The DNA of the CDR3 is TGTGCCAGCAGCCGACAGGGGGCCTCTGGAAACACCATATATTTT. Translating gives CASSRQGASGNTIYF.

This clone was seen a handful of times. The chain combines TRBV15 with TRBJ2-7, with 7 bases that match TRBD2. The CDR3 sequence is 15 residues long. The V gene end was trimmed by 5 bases and the J gene end by 2 bases; junction bases not matched to a gene: 9. The germline CDR1 and CDR2 sequences are LNHNV and YYDKDF (reference sequence). CDR3 in DNA: TGTGCCACCAGCCCGGCTAGCGGAGAACCCTACGAGCAGTACTTC. Translated, it gives CATSPASGEPYEQYF.

This clone was counted only a few times. The chain combines TRBV19 with TRBJ2-7; the D gene is possibly TRBD2 (5 bases). This CDR3 spans 13 amino acids. CDR1 LNHDA and CDR2 SQIVND come from the germline V gene (reference sequence). V was trimmed by 3 bases and J by 5 bases, leaving 11 bases between them. CDR3 DNA sequence: TGTGCCAGTAGTATGGGGAGATCGAACGAGCAGTACTTC. Protein: CASSMGRSNEQYF.

The J gene is TRBJ2-1, the V gene TRBV2, with 13 bases fitting TRBD2. Germline CDR1 SNHLY, CDR2 FYNNEI. This CDR3 has 17 amino acids. The V segment lost 5 bases and the J segment 9 bases; nucleotides outside the gene matches: 13. This CDR3 reads CASSLQRTSGGRGEQFF. The CDR3 DNA reads as TGTGCCAGCAGTTTACAACGGACTAGCGGGGGACGGGGTGAGCAGTTCTTC.

Notes on this clone: Mismatch with germline at one junction end may stem from a read error. The chain combines TRBV6-6 with TRBJ2-2, with D possibly TRBD2 on 6 matching bases. CDR1 is MNHNY, CDR2 SVGAGI, per germline (reference sequence). CDR3 length equals 10 residues. The CDR3 nucleotides read TGTGCCAGCGGCGTCGGGGGGCTGTTTTTT. This sequence encodes CASGVGGLFF.

The chain employs TRBV19 and TRBJ1-1; 7 nucleotides line up with TRBD1. The trim removed 3 bases at V and 3 bases at J, leaving 10 bases unmatched. The CDR3 spans 16 residues. CDR1 LNHDA and CDR2 SQIVND come from the germline V gene (reference sequence). CDR3 amino acids: CASSMFGRQGHTEAFF. CDR3 coding DNA: TGTGCCAGTAGTATGTTTGGGAGACAGGGCCACACTGAAGCTTTCTTT.

This clone has more than one count but fewer than ten. The V and J genes are TRBV7-8 and TRBJ2-2; 9 positions match TRBD2. With 5 bases clipped from V and 0 bases from J, the junction kept 7 bases outside the gene matches. This CDR3 has 17 residues. CDR1 is SGHVS, CDR2 FQNEAQ, per germline. The CDR3 coding sequence is TGTGCCAGCAGCCCGTCGATAGCGGGAGCGAACACCGGGGAGCTGTTTTTT. It specifies CASSPSIAGANTGELFF.

J is TRBJ2-7 and V is TRBV7-9; 9 bases match TRBD2. This CDR3 comprises 15 residues. CDR1 is SEHNR, CDR2 FQNEAQ, per germline (reference sequence). The V and J ends lost 1 base and 7 bases, in that order; junction bases with no gene match: 8. In DNA, the CDR3 is TGTGCCAGCAGCTTAGTTGTGGGAGCGGGAGGTGAGCAGTACTTC. Residues: CASSLVVGAGGEQYF. The variable domain in full, with the rest retrieved from reference TRBV7-9 and TRBJ2-7, is DTGVSQNPRHKITKRGQNVTFRCDPISEHNRLYWYRQTLGQGPEFLTYFQNEAQLEKSRLLSDRFSAERPKGSFSTLEIQRTEQGDSAMYLCASSLVVGAGGEQYFGPGTRLTVT.

This clone was found once. This chain connects TRBV14 to TRBJ1-6; TRBD1 aligns across 7 bases. The germline V gene has CDR1 SGHDN and CDR2 FVKESK. The CDR3 spans 15 residues. V gave up 6 bases and J gave up 6 bases; unmatched junction bases: 8. The CDR3 here is CASSRRTGSNSPLHF. The DNA for the CDR3 is TGTGCCAGCAGTAGAAGGACAGGCAGTAATTCACCCCTCCACTTT.

V usage is TRBV7-3 and J usage is TRBJ1-1; tentative D call: TRBD1 (5 bases). Germline CDR1 SGHTA, CDR2 FQGTGA. V shed 5 bases and J shed 5 bases, with 15 bases lying between them. This CDR3 has 14 residues. DNA for the CDR3: TGTGCCAGCAGCCCGAAGGACGGGGGAACTGAAGCTTTCTTT. As protein: CASSPKDGGTEAFF.

The rearrangement joins TRBV7-9 to TRBJ1-2, with 7 positions matching TRBD1. V gave up 5 bases and J gave up 4 bases; unmatched junction bases: 13. This CDR3 comprises 16 residues. The germline V gene encodes CDR1 SEHNR and CDR2 FQNEAQ (reference sequence). The CDR3 loop is CASSLSEGGAGYGYTF. In nucleotides, the CDR3 is TGTGCCAGCAGCCTCTCGGAAGGGGGCGCGGGCTATGGCTACACCTTC.

The rearrangement joins TRBV6-5 to TRBJ1-6, with TRBD1 identical over 9 bases. This CDR3 spans 16 amino acids. The germline CDR1 and CDR2 sequences are MNHEY and SVGAGI. V lost 2 bases and J lost 5; bases outside the gene matches: 4. In DNA, the CDR3 is TGTGCCAGCAGTTACGGGGGGACAGGGCATAATTCACCCCTCCACTTT. As protein: CASSYGGTGHNSPLHF.

The rearrangement joins TRBV14 to TRBJ2-3, with D perhaps matching TRBD2 (5 bases). Looked up from germline, CDR1 is SGHDN and CDR2 is FVKESK. V was trimmed by 0 bases and J by 0 bases, leaving 10 bases between them. This CDR3 contains 16 residues. The CDR3 DNA follows: TGTGCCAGCAGCCAAGATCGCAGAGGGAGCACAGATACGCAGTATTTT. Its translation: CASSQDRRGSTDTQYF.